What follows are 26 T cell receptor beta chains derived from one specimen sequenced in a study of cytomegalovirus exposure and HLA in healthy donors. A multiplex PCR was run with 60 Vbeta primers and 13 Jbeta primers. Only in-frame clones appear in the TCRdb table, and some are missing; sequencing was by immunoSEQ multiplex PCR. Of 150,000 or so clones in the sample, around 74% were seen once. The sequencing input was PBMCs. These receptors were collected from a female donor in good health and CMV-seronegative.

The rearrangement links TRBV18 to TRBJ1-4; 10 bases agree with TRBD1. Unmatched junction bases numbered 4, after V lost 2 bases and J lost 7 bases. CDR3 length: 15 residues. CDR1 and CDR2 (germline): KGHSH, LQKENI. The CDR3 region has the DNA TGTGCCAGCTCACCAGCGGGACAGGGGACTGAAAAACTGTTTTTT. Protein product: CASSPAGQGTEKLFF.

V is TRBV5-4 and J is TRBJ2-3, with a tentative D call TRBD1 (5 bases). Trimming stripped 4 bases from V and 0 bases from J, with 15 bases between. This CDR3 region has 16 residues. Germline V gene sequence: CDR1 SGHNT, CDR2 YYREEE (reference sequence). The CDR3 nucleotides are TGTGCCAGCAGCCCCCAGGGAACTTCTAGCACAGATACGCAGTATTTT. Protein sequence: CASSPQGTSSTDTQYF.

The genes are TRBV4-1 and TRBJ2-1; 7 bases fit TRBD1. V trimming: 6 bases; J trimming: 1 base; junction bases outside the gene matches: 3. Germline V lookup: CDR1 MGHRA, CDR2 YSYEKL. CDR3 length: 14 amino acids. CDR3 region: CASRTDRSYNEQFF. In DNA form, the CDR3 reads TGCGCCAGCAGAACGGACAGGTCCTACAATGAGCAGTTCTTC.

The chain recombines TRBV7-2 with TRBJ2-3; 9 nucleotides match TRBD2. The CDR3 extends over 15 amino acids. Per germline, CDR1 SGHTA and CDR2 FQGNSA. The J segment lost 3 bases and the V segment lost 1 base, leaving 2 bases of the junction unmatched. The CDR3 DNA reads TGTGCCAGCAGCTTAGGCGGGGGGGCGACAGATACGCAGTATTTT. It codes for CASSLGGGATDTQYF.

This clone appeared a single time. The chain is built from TRBV27 and TRBJ1-5; the D is unclear. Germline V gene data show CDR1 as MNHEY and CDR2 as SMNVEV (reference sequence). The V end lost 4 bases, the J end lost 7 bases, and 17 bases lay between the germline ends. The CDR3 runs to 15 residues. This CDR3 reads CASSSTREVWQPQHF. The CDR3 nucleotides are TGTGCCAGCAGTTCAACCCGGGAGGTTTGGCAGCCCCAGCATTTT.

This clone appeared once. In DNA, the CDR3 is TGCGCCAGCAGCCAAGGGGGGACTACCTCCTACGAGCAGTACTTC. Amino acid sequence: CASSQGGTTSYEQYF. This chain links TRBV4-1 with TRBJ2-5; 7 bases are shared with TRBD2. Judging by the DNA end, TRBJ2-7 fits better; the J call may be wrong. Germline V gene lookup returns CDR1 MGHRA and CDR2 YSYEKL. The CDR3 totals 15 residues.

The rearrangement joins TRBV5-1 to TRBJ2-1, with D maybe TRBD1 (5 bases). Trimming stripped 4 bases from V and 4 bases from J, with 12 bases between. The CDR3 length is 14 residues. Germline lookup yields CDR1 SGHRS and CDR2 YFSETQ. The chain's CDR3 is CASSPARQYNEQFF. The CDR3, as DNA: TGCGCCAGCAGCCCGGCCCGACAGTACAATGAGCAGTTCTTC.

The chain is built from TRBV6-5 and TRBJ1-1; no firm D call. Looked up from germline, CDR1 is MNHEY and CDR2 is SVGAGI. The germline V and J ends were trimmed by 6 bases and 1 base, with 9 bases remaining between them. This CDR3 region has 13 residues. CDR3 sequence reads: CASRESRNTEAFF. CDR3 DNA sequence: TGTGCCAGCAGAGAATCCAGGAACACTGAAGCTTTCTTT.

This clone came up a few times. The chain couples TRBV15 to TRBJ2-7, with 8 positions matching TRBD1. The CDR3 totals 13 residues. V gave up 8 bases and J gave up 0 bases; unmatched junction bases: 3. Germline V CDR1 and CDR2: LNHNV, YYDKDF (reference sequence). CDR3 coding DNA: TGTGCCACCGGGACAGGCTACTCCTACGAGCAGTACTTC. Translating it yields CATGTGYSYEQYF.

This clone was detected a few times. The chain employs TRBV7-2 and TRBJ2-1, with 15 bases fitting TRBD2. The CDR3 is made up of 15 amino acids. Germline CDR1 and CDR2: SGHTA and FQGNSA. V dropped 5 bases and J dropped 10; count of bases not matched to a gene: 6. In nucleotides, the CDR3 is TGTGCCAGCAGCCAGGGACTAGCGGGAGGAAACGAGCAGTTCTTC. Its translation: CASSQGLAGGNEQFF.

The V and J genes are TRBV7-9 and TRBJ2-7, with TRBD2 matching 7 bases. This CDR3 is 15 amino acids long. J gave up 1 base and V 3 bases, and 6 bases lay outside the gene matches. Per the germline V gene, CDR1 is SEHNR and CDR2 is FQNEAQ (reference sequence). The DNA for the CDR3 is TGTGCCAGCAGCTTGTGGGGGGGTGAGTCCTACGAGCAGTACTTC. Its translation is CASSLWGGESYEQYF.

The genes are TRBV15 and TRBJ2-5; the match to TRBD1 covers 9 bases. V gave up 3 bases and J gave up 5 bases; unmatched junction bases: 7. Germline CDR1 reads LNHNV; CDR2 reads YYDKDF (reference sequence). This CDR3 is built from 15 residues. The CDR3 sequence is CATSRDRGPGETQYF. The CDR3 bases are TGTGCCACCAGCAGGGACAGGGGACCAGGGGAGACCCAGTACTTC.

V is TRBV9 and J is TRBJ1-3; 9 bases align to TRBD1. Germline values: CDR1 SGDLS, CDR2 YYNGEE. There are 15 residues in the CDR3. The V gene end was trimmed by 5 bases and the J gene end by 3 bases; junction bases not matched to a gene: 6. The CDR3 DNA sequence: TGTGCCAGCAGTTACACAGGGGGCATTGGAAACACCATATATTTT. As protein: CASSYTGGIGNTIYF.

The rearrangement links TRBV28 to TRBJ2-7, with 7 bases identical to TRBD2. V dropped 2 bases and J dropped 4; count of bases not matched to a gene: 8. This CDR3 comprises 15 residues. Germline values: CDR1 MDHEN, CDR2 SYDVKM. CDR3 bases: TGTGCCAGCAGTTTACGAGCTGGGGGGGTATACGAGCAGTACTTC. Translated: CASSLRAGGVYEQYF.

The rearrangement uses TRBV29-1 and TRBJ1-2; TRBD1 is a possible D gene (6 bases). Trimming removed 0 bases from V and 8 bases from J, with 10 bases in between. Per the germline V gene, CDR1 is SQVTM and CDR2 is ANQGSEA. The CDR3 has 12 residues. CDR3 protein: CSVEEGGGGYTF. CDR3 coding DNA: TGCAGCGTTGAAGAAGGGGGAGGGGGCTACACCTTC.

V gene TRBV7-8 combines with J gene TRBJ1-5, with D possibly matching TRBD1 (5 bases). The CDR3 totals 14 residues. CDR1 and CDR2 from the germline V gene are SGHVS and FQNEAQ. Trimming pared 3 bases from V and 6 bases from J, leaving 12 bases between. CDR3 amino acids: CASSFQGSTQPQHF. For the CDR3, the DNA is TGTGCCAGCAGCTTCCAGGGTTCGACTCAGCCCCAGCATTTT. Combining the CDR3 with reference TRBV7-8 and TRBJ1-5 gives the whole variable domain GAGVSQSPRYKVAKRGQDVALRCDPISGHVSLFWYQQALGQGPEFLTYFQNEAQLDKSGLPSDRFFAERPEGSVSTLKIQRTQQEDSAVYLCASSFQGSTQPQHFGDGTRLSIL.

A remark on this clone: The sample carries other DNA sequences with the same CDR3. This sequence joins TRBV11-3 and TRBJ2-3, with a possible D match to TRBD2 (5 bases). In germline, CDR1 is SGHNT, CDR2 YENEEA. The germline V and J ends were trimmed by 1 base and 6 bases, with 5 bases remaining between them. The CDR3 has 12 residues. CDR3 in DNA: TGTGCCAGCAGCTTAGGAGGGGATACGCAGTATTTT. Its translation is CASSLGGDTQYF.

The gene calls are TRBV2 and TRBJ1-5, with D maybe TRBD1 (6 bases). V was clipped by 7 bases and J by 4 bases, with 8 bases between them. This CDR3 spans 12 amino acids. The V gene's germline CDR1 is SNHLY and CDR2 FYNNEI. The CDR3 is CASTTGNQPQHF. CDR3 DNA sequence: TGTGCCAGCACTACAGGGAATCAGCCCCAGCATTTT.

V and J are TRBV19 and TRBJ2-1; 10 bases align to TRBD2. The CDR3 is 17 amino acids. The V gene's germline CDR1 is LNHDA and CDR2 SQIVND (reference sequence). V was clipped by 3 bases and J by 0 bases; unmatched bases: 5. The CDR3 is CASSIWASGSSYNEQFF. DNA of the CDR3: TGTGCCAGTAGTATCTGGGCTAGCGGGAGCTCCTACAATGAGCAGTTCTTC. Variable domain in full (rest from reference TRBV19 and TRBJ2-1): DGGITQSPKYLFRKEGQNVTLSCEQNLNHDAMYWYRQDPGQGLRLIYYSQIVNDFQKGDIAEGYSVSREKKESFPLTVTSAQKNPTAFYLCASSIWASGSSYNEQFFGPGTRLTVL.

The sample holds a few counts of this clone. In DNA, the CDR3 is TGTGCCATCAGTGAGTCGTCGGGGGAACTCCAAGAGACCCAGTACTTC. Translated: CAISESSGELQETQYF. The gene calls are TRBV10-3 and TRBJ2-5, with a possible D match to TRBD2 (6 bases). Trimming shortened V by 0 bases and J by 1 base, and 12 bases separated the two germline ends. This CDR3 has 16 amino acids. Germline assignment: CDR1 ENHRY and CDR2 SYGVKD.

V is TRBV6-1 and J is TRBJ2-5; maybe TRBD1 (5 bases). The CDR3 is 13 residues long. V lost 7 bases, J lost 8 bases, and 17 bases lay in between. Germline V gene data show CDR1 as MNHNS and CDR2 as SASEGT. This CDR3 reads CASIPDSIGTQYF. The DNA for the CDR3 is TGTGCCAGCATCCCAGACAGTATCGGAACCCAGTACTTC.

J is TRBJ2-1 and V is TRBV6-5; 7 bases fit TRBD2. Unmatched junction bases numbered 3, after V lost 2 bases and J lost 2 bases. The CDR3 is 15 amino acids. The germline V gene has CDR1 MNHEY and CDR2 SVGAGI. CDR3: CASSYRAGPYNEQFF. The CDR3, as DNA: TGTGCCAGCAGTTACCGAGCGGGACCCTACAATGAGCAGTTCTTC.

The chain recombines TRBV28 with TRBJ2-5, with D possibly being TRBD2 (5 bases). The CDR3 extends over 12 amino acids. Trimming took off 8 bases at V and 3 bases at J, with 10 bases between the two ends. Germline CDR1 MDHEN, CDR2 SYDVKM. Here the CDR3 reads CASVGEEETQYF. Here the CDR3 DNA reads TGTGCCAGCGTGGGAGAGGAAGAGACCCAGTACTTC.

The rearrangement joins TRBV13 to TRBJ1-1, with D unresolved. Germline V gene data show CDR1 as PRHDT and CDR2 as FYEKMQ (reference sequence). V was clipped by 4 bases and J by 3 bases, with 9 bases between them. The CDR3 covers 13 residues. In DNA form, the CDR3 reads TGTGCCAGCAGCTACGGACTTGACACTGAAGCTTTCTTT. This codes for CASSYGLDTEAFF. The full variable domain, completed using reference TRBV13 and TRBJ1-1, is AAGVIQSPRHLIKEKRETATLKCYPIPRHDTVYWYQQGPGQDPQFLISFYEKMQSDKGSIPDRFSAQQFSDYHSELNMSSLELGDSALYFCASSYGLDTEAFFGQGTRLTVV.

V usage is TRBV9 and J usage is TRBJ2-3; D is unresolved. This CDR3 contains 13 residues. V was clipped by 4 bases and J by 5 bases, with 11 bases between them. Germline V gives CDR1 SGDLS, CDR2 YYNGEE. This CDR3 reads CASSPSTGDTQYF. The CDR3 DNA follows: TGTGCCAGCAGCCCCTCGACTGGAGATACGCAGTATTTT.

This CDR3 reads CASSQGQWPLHF. The CDR3 DNA sequence: TGCGCCAGCAGCCAAGGTCAGTGGCCCCTCCACTTT. The chain joins TRBV4-1 to TRBJ1-6; D ambiguous. Germline V CDR1 and CDR2: MGHRA, YSYEKL. The CDR3 sequence is 12 residues long. The germline V and J ends were trimmed by 1 base and 13 bases, with 8 bases remaining between them.